This T cell receptor beta chain was documented in a study of OX40 agonist ivuxolimab in advanced cancers. Generated by immunoSEQ multiplex PCR, the TCRdb table keeps only in-frame clones and is missing some. The table lists around 11,000 clones, approximately 63% of them singletons. The CDR3 is made up of 15 amino acids. Germline assignment: CDR1 SNHLY and CDR2 FYNNEI. Trimming cost V 1 base and J 5 bases, with 11 bases left between them. The rearrangement uses TRBV2 and TRBJ1-4, with D perhaps matching TRBD1 (5 bases). The TCR sequence derives from an adult with an advanced solid tumor such as melanoma, head and neck, liver or kidney cancer. The sequencing used CD4+ or CD8+ T cells sorted from blood, collected in a trial of the OX40 agonist ivuxolimab. CDR3 protein: CASSEVPGLNEKLFF. In nucleotides, the CDR3 is TGTGCCAGCAGTGAAGTCCCAGGGTTAAATGAAAAACTGTTTTTT.